A single TCR beta chain is shown here with its context. Its antigen is currently unknown. The DNA is omitted, as the CDR3 cannot be located on it reliably, and the CDR3 follows TCRdb's listing. Patients picked for sequencing had shown CD8+CD57+ cell expansion detected by flow cytometry. A severe acquired aplastic anemia diagnosis applied to all patients. These data originate in a study of CD8+CD57+ T cells in acquired aplastic anemia. At the level of the study: Yields of DNA that came from sorted CD4+ and CD8+ cells averaged roughly 3.3 ug. Study findings and constraints: It was found that twenty-nine CD8+ CDR3 sequences were shared between patients and controls. Controls did not differ significantly from patients in CD8+ Simpson's diversity.

Germline V CDR1 and CDR2: SGHVS, FNYEAQ. With termini counted, the CDR3 has 15 amino acids. TCR beta VDJ and CDR3 were profiled, and genomic DNA was the template. TCRdb recomputed calls from the reads with MiXCR, one row per CDR3 protein. The sample lists approximately 260,000 distinct CDR3 sequences; 82% were seen once. The receptor's source is a human donor with aplastic anemia. The rearrangement uses TRBV7-6 and TRBJ1-1. The sequenced sample consisted of sorted CD4+, CD8+, or CD8+CD57+ T cells (not recorded which) from PBMCs. The CDR3 loop reads CASSTFQETQYFGFF.